This entry is about one T cell receptor beta chain. The entry originates in a study of blood T cell repertoires in COVID-19. About the study: Sites in the United States, Italy and Spain provided acute and convalescent COVID-19 samples.

The length of the CDR3 is 15 residues. Germline V gives CDR1 SNHLY, CDR2 FYNNEI. The ends lost 6 bases at V and 5 bases at J; junction bases unmatched: 4. Here immunoSEQ multiplex PCR was the method, and the copy in TCRdb shows in-frame clones only, minus some. Of around 150,000 clones listed, 70% to 80% are singletons. The specimen was peripheral blood. This chain joins TRBV2 and TRBJ2-2, with TRBD2 matching 12 bases. The sequence came from a woman between 45 and 60 years old with active or convalescent COVID-19. CDR3 protein: CASSPTSGRTGELFF. Written as DNA, the CDR3 is TGTGCCAGCAGCCCCACTAGCGGGAGGACCGGGGAGCTGTTTTTT.